This T cell receptor beta chain was found in a study of identical twins. Findings of the study overall: There was an excess of low generation probability in the out-of-frame alpha sequences that twins shared. Beta out-of-frame sequences displayed a weaker excess of sharing between twins.

TCRdb passed the 5' RACE reads through MiXCR, listing each CDR3 protein once. The data show about 200,000 distinct CDR3 sequences, around a tenth seen once. This clonotype was counted many times. Antigen specificity is unknown. Healthy Caucasians, and only they, were the donors. This clonotype was obtained from a woman in her late teens or twenties in good health. The sample taken for sequencing was memory (CD45RO+) T cells sorted from blood.

The CDR3 nucleotides are TGTGCCAGCAGCTCAAGACCCGGGACAGGGGGCAATGAGCAGTTCTTC. It yields the protein CASSSRPGTGGNEQFF. The J gene is TRBJ2-1, the V gene TRBV3-1; 11 bases agree with TRBD1. V shed 5 bases, J shed 6 bases, and the junction held 9 bases outside the gene matches. This CDR3 contains 16 residues. Germline lookup yields CDR1 LGHDT and CDR2 YNNKEL (reference sequence).